This T cell receptor beta chain was recorded in a study of CD8 T cells in ankylosing spondylitis (dated by TCRdb to the late 2010s). Some background on the complete study: T cell receptor beta repertoires were profiled in healthy donors and ankylosing spondylitis patients so that disease-linked TCR variants could be found. In total, the full study cohort was made up of 100 to 140 healthy donors and 25 to 30 ankylosing spondylitis patients. Peripheral blood was sampled, and synovial fluid was additionally collected from ankylosing spondylitis patients.

The paper as a whole reports these results and caveats: A CD8+ phenotype was shown by the disease-linked clones, which were found at relatively low frequencies in peripheral blood. The disease-linked clones were reported as significantly enriched in matched synovial fluid samples from ankylosing spondylitis patients. Some motif variants had previously been reported in the synovial fluid and blood of reactive arthritis patients, which suggests shared mechanisms of disease initiation. A TCR beta motif made up of eight highly homologous amino acid variants appeared to be characteristic of blood from ankylosing spondylitis patients.

The sequencing machine was an Illumina HiSeq 2500. TCR beta libraries were prepared by quantitative 5'-RACE with molecular barcodes. Under the source paper's analysis protocol: A new computational method, built on a probabilistic model of VDJ rearrangement, was used to identify disease-linked TCR variants. TCRdb reworked the public reads: Q25 trimming with fastp, MiXCR clone assembly, productive beta chains retained. Entries are consolidated by CDR3 protein sequence, retaining the most common genes and DNA. The V and J calls here are based on TCRdb, not the publication. This sample holds roughly 180,000 distinct CDR3 sequences; roughly 10% were observed only once. Clones ranked in the top ten supply roughly 15% of the sample. This clonotype was counted ten times or more. Its antigen is currently not known. It has no much larger one-base neighbor in the sample; base qualities were not kept. The receptor's source is a female donor with ankylosing spondylitis or in good health (not recorded which). Source material: blood, either unsorted or a sorted T cell fraction (not recorded which).

The CDR3 region: CASSLVSLAGVVYETQYF. In nucleotides, the sequence is TGTGCCAGCAGCTTAGTTTCCCTAGCGGGAGTGGTGTACGAGACCCAGTACTTC. The chain couples TRBV7-6 to TRBJ2-5; TRBD2 aligns with 10 central bases. After removal of 1 base from V and 5 bases from J, the junction retains 13 bases not matched to a gene. Including cysteine and phenylalanine, the CDR3 has 18 amino acids. The kept DNA is CDR3 alone, 54 bases in frame from the first base. Looking up the germline V gene yields CDR1 SGHVS and CDR2 FNYEAQ.